One sample yielded the 5 T cell receptor beta chains listed below, sequenced in a study of OX40 agonist ivuxolimab in advanced cancers. The library was obtained by the immunoSEQ multiplex PCR assay. This immuneACCESS table, as held by TCRdb, lists in-frame sequences with V and J called but not all clones. Of the missing ones, under half trace to an unresolved V gene in checked studies; the others have no known cause. A total of 70,000 to 95,000 clones appear in this sample, 90% of them only once. Together, the top ten hold roughly 0.32% of the sample. The specimen was CD4+ or CD8+ T cells sorted from blood, collected in a trial of the OX40 agonist ivuxolimab. These receptors originate from an adult with an advanced solid tumor such as melanoma, head and neck, liver or kidney cancer.

The J gene is TRBJ1-4, the V gene TRBV25-1; maybe TRBD1 (5 bases). Germline CDR1 and CDR2: MGHDK and SYGVNS. The ends were cut back, 6 bases at V and 8 bases at J, with 13 bases in the middle. The CDR3 loop spans 13 amino acids. This CDR3 is CASSRQPSEKLFF. Here the CDR3 DNA reads TGTGCCAGCAGCCGACAGCCGTCGGAAAAACTGTTTTTT.

DNA of the CDR3: TGTGCCAGCAGTCCCCCCAGGGCAGGGTTCCACGAGCAGTACGTC. The encoded protein is CASSPPRAGFHEQYV. This sequence joins TRBV28 and TRBJ2-7, with a possible D match to TRBD1 (5 bases). Germline values: CDR1 MDHEN, CDR2 SYDVKM. The CDR3 runs 15 residues. Trimming left V 5 bases short and J 5 bases short, with 19 bases between.

V gene TRBV19 combines with J gene TRBJ2-2; 8 bases agree with TRBD1. The trim removed 6 bases at V and 2 bases at J, leaving 8 bases unmatched. The CDR3 has 16 amino acids. The germline V gene has CDR1 LNHDA and CDR2 SQIVND (reference sequence). CDR3 DNA sequence: TGTGCCAGTAGGACAGACAGGGGCTCCAACACCGGGGAGCTGTTTTTT. Translating it yields CASRTDRGSNTGELFF.

The chain combines TRBV18 with TRBJ2-1; no clear D. The CDR3 is 15 amino acids. Trimming removed 0 bases at V and 2 bases at J, with 8 bases between. Germline CDR1 and CDR2: KGHSH and LQKENI. CDR3 sequence reads: CASSPPSKTYNEQFF. The CDR3 bases are TGTGCCAGCTCACCACCGAGTAAAACCTACAATGAGCAGTTCTTC.

The chain couples TRBV27 to TRBJ2-1, with 8 positions matching TRBD2. CDR3 length equals 15 residues. Germline V gene sequence: CDR1 MNHEY, CDR2 SMNVEV (reference sequence). V lost 2 bases to trimming and J lost 4 bases; unmatched junction nucleotides: 4. The DNA for the CDR3 is TGTGCCAGCAGTTTAATAACTAGCGGTTACAATGAGCAGTTCTTC. It encodes CASSLITSGYNEQFF.